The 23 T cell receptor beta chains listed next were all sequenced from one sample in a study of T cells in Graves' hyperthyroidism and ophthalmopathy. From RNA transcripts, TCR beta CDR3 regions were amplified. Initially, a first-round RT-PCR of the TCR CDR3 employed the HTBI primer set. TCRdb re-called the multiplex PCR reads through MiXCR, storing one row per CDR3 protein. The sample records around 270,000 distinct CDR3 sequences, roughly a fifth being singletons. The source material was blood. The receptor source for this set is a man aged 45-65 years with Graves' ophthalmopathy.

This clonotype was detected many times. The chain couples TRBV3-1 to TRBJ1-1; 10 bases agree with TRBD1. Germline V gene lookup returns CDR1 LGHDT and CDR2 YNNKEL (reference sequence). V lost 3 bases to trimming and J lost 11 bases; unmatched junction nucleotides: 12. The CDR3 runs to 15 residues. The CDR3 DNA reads TGTGCCAGCAGCCACCTAAGCCGGGACAGGGGATTTGCTTTCTTT. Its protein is CASSHLSRDRGFAFF. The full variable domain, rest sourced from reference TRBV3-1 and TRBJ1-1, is DTAVSQTPKYLVTQMGNDKSIKCEQNLGHDTMYWYKQDSKKFLKIMFSYNNKELIINETVPNRFSPKSPDKAHLNLHINSLELGDSAVYFCASSHLSRDRGFAFFGQGTRLTVV.

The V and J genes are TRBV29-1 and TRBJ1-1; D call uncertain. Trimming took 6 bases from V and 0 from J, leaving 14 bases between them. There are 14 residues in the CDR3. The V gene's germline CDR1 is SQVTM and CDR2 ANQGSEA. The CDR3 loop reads CSVLRRDLNTEAFF. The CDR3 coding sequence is TGCAGCGTCCTAAGGAGGGATTTGAACACTGAAGCTTTCTTT.

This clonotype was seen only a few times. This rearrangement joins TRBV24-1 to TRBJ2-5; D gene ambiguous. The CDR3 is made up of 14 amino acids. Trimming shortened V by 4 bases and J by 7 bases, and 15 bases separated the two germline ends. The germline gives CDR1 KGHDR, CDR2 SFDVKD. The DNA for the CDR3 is TGTGCCACCAGTGAACCCGGAACTGGCGGGACCCAGTACTTC. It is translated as CATSEPGTGGTQYF.

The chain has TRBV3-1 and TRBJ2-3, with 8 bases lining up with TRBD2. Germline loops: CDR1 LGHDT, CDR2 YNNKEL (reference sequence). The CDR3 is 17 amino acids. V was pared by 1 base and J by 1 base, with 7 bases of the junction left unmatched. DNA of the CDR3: TGTGCCAGCAGCCAAGGGCAGGCGGGAGGACGCACAGATACGCAGTATTTT. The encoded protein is CASSQGQAGGRTDTQYF.

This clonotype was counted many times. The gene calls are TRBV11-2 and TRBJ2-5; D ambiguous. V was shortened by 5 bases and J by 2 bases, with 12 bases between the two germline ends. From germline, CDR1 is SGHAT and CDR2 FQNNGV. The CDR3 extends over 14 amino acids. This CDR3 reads CASSVDGIQETQYF. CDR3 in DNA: TGTGCCAGCAGCGTCGATGGGATTCAAGAGACCCAGTACTTC. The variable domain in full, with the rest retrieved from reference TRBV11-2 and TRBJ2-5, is EAGVAQSPRYKIIEKRQSVAFWCNPISGHATLYWYQQILGQGPKLLIQFQNNGVVDDSQLPKDRFSAERLKGVDSTLKIQPAKLEDSAVYLCASSVDGIQETQYFGPGTRLLVL.

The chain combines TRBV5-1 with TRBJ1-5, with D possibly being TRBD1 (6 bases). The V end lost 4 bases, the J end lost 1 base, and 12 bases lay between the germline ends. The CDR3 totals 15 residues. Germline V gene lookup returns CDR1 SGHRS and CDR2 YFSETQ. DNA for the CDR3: TGCGCCAGCAGCCGGACGAGGGGGAGCAATCAGCCCCAGCATTTT. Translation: CASSRTRGSNQPQHF.

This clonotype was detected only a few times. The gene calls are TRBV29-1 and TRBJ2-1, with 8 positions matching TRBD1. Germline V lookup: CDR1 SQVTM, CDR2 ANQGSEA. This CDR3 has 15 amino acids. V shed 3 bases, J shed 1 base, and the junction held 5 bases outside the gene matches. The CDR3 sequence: CSVEQGARSYNEQFF. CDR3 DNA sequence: TGCAGCGTTGAGCAGGGGGCCAGGTCCTACAATGAGCAGTTCTTC.

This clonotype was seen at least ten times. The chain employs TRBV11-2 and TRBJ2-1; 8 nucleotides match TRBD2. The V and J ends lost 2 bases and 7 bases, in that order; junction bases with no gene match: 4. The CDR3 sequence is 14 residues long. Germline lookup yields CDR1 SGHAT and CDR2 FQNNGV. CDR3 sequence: CASSLPGGGNEQFF. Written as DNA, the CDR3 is TGTGCCAGCAGCTTACCGGGAGGGGGTAATGAGCAGTTCTTC.

CDR3 bases: TGTGCTAGTGGTTTGATGAACACCGGGGAGCTGTTTTTT. It is translated as CASGLMNTGELFF. The chain is built from TRBV12-5 and TRBJ2-2; no definite D call. The CDR3 totals 13 residues. Germline V lookup: CDR1 LGHNT, CDR2 FRNRAP. Trimming shortened V by 2 bases and J by 1 base, and 2 bases separated the two germline ends.

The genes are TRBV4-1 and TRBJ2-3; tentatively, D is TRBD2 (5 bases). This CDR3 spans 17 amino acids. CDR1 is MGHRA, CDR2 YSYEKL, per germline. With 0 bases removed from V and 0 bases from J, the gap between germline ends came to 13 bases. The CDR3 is CASSQDGTGSSTDTQYF. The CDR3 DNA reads TGCGCCAGCAGCCAAGACGGCACGGGGTCTAGCACAGATACGCAGTATTTT.

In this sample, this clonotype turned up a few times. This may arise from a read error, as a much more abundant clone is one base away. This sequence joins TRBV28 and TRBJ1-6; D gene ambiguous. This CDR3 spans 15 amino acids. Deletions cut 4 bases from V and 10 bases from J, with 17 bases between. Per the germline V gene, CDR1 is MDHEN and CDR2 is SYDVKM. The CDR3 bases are TGTGCCAGCAGTTCGGGTGGTGGCGGGCTCTCACCCCTCCACTTT. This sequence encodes CASSSGGGGLSPLHF.

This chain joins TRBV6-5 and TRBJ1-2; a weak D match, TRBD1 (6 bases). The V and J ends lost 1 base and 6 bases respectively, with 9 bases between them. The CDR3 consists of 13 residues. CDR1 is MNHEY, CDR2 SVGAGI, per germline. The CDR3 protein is CASSYLRTDGYTF. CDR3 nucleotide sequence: TGTGCCAGCAGTTACTTAAGGACAGATGGCTACACCTTC.

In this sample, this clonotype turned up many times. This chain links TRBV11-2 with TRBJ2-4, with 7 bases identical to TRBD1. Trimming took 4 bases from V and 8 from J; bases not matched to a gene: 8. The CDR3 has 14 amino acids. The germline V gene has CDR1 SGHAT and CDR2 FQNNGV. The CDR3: CASSSLTGRYIQYF. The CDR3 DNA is TGTGCCAGCAGCTCCCTGACAGGGAGATACATTCAGTACTTC.

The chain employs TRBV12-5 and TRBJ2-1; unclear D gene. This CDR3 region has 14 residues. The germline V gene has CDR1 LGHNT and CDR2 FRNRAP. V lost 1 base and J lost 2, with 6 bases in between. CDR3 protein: CASGLGGPYNEQFF. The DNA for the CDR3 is TGTGCTAGTGGTTTGGGAGGTCCCTACAATGAGCAGTTCTTC.

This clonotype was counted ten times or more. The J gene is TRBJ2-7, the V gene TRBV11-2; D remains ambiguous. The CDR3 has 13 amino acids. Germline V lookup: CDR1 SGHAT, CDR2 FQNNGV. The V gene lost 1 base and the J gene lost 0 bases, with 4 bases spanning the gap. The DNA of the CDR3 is TGTGCCAGCAGCTTAGGTTACTCCTACGAGCAGTACTTC. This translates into CASSLGYSYEQYF.

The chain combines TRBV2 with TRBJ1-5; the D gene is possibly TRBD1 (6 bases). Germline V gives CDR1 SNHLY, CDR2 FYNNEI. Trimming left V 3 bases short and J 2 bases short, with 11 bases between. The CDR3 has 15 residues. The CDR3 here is CASSERAGGNQPQHF. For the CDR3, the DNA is TGTGCCAGCAGTGAGAGGGCAGGGGGCAATCAGCCCCAGCATTTT.

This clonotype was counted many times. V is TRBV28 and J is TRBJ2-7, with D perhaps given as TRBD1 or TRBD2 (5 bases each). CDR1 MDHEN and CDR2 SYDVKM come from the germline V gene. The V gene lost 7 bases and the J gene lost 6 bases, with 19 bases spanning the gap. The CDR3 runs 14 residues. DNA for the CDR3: TGTGCCAGCACCCCCACCCGGGGAAGGGGCGAGCAGTACTTC. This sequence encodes CASTPTRGRGEQYF.

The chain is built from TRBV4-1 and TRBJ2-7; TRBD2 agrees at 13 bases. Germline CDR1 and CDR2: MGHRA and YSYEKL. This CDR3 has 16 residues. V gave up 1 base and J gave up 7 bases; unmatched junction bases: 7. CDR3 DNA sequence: TGCGCCAGCAGCCAAGGACAGGGACTAGCGGGAATAGAGCAGTACTTC. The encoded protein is CASSQGQGLAGIEQYF.

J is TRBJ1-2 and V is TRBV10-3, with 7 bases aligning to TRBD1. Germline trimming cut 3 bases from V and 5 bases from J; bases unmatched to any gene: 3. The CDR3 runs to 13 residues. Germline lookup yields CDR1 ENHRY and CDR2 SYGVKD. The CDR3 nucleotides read TGTGCCATCAGTGACCAGGGGGGGTATGGCTACACCTTC. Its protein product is CAISDQGGYGYTF.

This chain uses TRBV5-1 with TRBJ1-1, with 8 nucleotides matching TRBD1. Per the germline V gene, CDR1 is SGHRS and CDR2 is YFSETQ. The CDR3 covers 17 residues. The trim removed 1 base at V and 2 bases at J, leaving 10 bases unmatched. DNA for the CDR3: TGCGCCAGCAGCTTGACAGGGGGACCTACCCGAAACACTGAAGCTTTCTTT. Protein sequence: CASSLTGGPTRNTEAFF.

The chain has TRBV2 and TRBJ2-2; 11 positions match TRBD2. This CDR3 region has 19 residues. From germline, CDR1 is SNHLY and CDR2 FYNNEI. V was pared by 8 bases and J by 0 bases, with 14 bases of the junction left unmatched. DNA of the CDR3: TGTGCCAGCGCCGGGACTAGCGGAGGCAGCTTCGCGAACACCGGGGAGCTGTTTTTT. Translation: CASAGTSGGSFANTGELFF.

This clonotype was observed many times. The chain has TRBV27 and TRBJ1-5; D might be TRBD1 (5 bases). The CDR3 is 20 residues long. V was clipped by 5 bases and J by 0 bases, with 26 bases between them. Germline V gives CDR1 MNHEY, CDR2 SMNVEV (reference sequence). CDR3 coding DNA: TGTGCCAGCAGTCCTCGGGGGGTCGGCATCCCGAAATATAGCAATCAGCCCCAGCATTTT. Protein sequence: CASSPRGVGIPKYSNQPQHF.

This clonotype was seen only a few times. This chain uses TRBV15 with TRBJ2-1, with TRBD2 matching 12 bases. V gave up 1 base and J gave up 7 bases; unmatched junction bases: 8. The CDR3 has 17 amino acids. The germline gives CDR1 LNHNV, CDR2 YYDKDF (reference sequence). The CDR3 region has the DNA TGTGCCACCAGCAGAGGAACTGGACTAGCGGGAAGGAATGAGCAGTTCTTC. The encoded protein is CATSRGTGLAGRNEQFF. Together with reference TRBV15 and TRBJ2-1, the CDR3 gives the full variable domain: DAMVIQNPRYQVTQFGKPVTLSCSQTLNHNVMYWYQQKSSQAPKLLFHYYDKDFNNEADTPDNFQSRRPNTSFCFLDIRSPGLGDTAMYLCATSRGTGLAGRNEQFFGPGTRLTVL.